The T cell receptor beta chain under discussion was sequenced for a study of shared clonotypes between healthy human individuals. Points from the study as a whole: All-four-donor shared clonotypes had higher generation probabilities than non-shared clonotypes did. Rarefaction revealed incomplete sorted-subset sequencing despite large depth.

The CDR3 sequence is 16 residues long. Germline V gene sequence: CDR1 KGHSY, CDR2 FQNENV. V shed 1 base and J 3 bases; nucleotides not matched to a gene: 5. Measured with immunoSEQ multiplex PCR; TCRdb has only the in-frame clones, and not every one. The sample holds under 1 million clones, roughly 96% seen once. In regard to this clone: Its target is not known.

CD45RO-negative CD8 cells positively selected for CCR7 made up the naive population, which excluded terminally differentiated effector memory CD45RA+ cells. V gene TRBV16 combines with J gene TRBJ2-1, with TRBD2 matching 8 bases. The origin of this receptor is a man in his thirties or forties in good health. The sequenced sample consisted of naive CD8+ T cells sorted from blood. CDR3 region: CASSQWSSGSYNEQFF. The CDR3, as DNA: TGTGCCAGCAGCCAATGGTCCAGCGGGAGCTACAATGAGCAGTTCTTC.